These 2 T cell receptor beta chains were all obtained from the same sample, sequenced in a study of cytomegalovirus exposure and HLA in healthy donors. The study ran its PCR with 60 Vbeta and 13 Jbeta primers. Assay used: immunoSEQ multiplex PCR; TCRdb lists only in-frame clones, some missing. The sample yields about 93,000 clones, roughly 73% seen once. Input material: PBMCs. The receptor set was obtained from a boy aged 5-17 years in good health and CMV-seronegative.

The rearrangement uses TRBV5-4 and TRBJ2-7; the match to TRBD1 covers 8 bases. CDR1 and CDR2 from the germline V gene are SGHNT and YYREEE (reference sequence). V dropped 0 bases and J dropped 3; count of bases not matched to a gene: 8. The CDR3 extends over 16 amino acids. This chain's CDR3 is CASSLALGQGDYEQYF. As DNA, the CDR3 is TGTGCCAGCAGCTTGGCCTTAGGACAGGGTGACTACGAGCAGTACTTC.

The CDR3 sequence: CASSLAGGGEKLFF. The CDR3 nucleotides read TGCGCCAGCAGCTTGGCTGGGGGCGGTGAAAAACTGTTTTTT. The rearrangement uses TRBV5-1 and TRBJ1-4, with TRBD1 as a possible D gene (6 bases). The germline V and J ends were trimmed by 0 bases and 7 bases, with 10 bases remaining between them. The germline gives CDR1 SGHRS, CDR2 YFSETQ. The CDR3 loop spans 14 amino acids.